This record looks at one T cell receptor beta chain sequence and its context. Its antigen is unknown. The data were obtained in a study of cytomegalovirus exposure and HLA in healthy donors. In germline, CDR1 is LGHNA, CDR2 YSLEER. Trimming shortened V by 4 bases and J by 0 bases, and 9 bases separated the two germline ends. The CDR3 is made up of 15 amino acids. Study-wide results and caveats: Earlier analysis found most TCR beta V segments productive about 87% or about 30% of the time. After further analysis at a later stage, some 15,000 TCR beta sequences were associated with HLA alleles at 0.05 false discovery rate. In a later analysis, CMV-associated beta chains were mostly HLA-associated, it appeared.

With 60 Vbeta and 13 Jbeta primers, the PCR was carried out. Using immunoSEQ multiplex PCR, the repertoire was profiled, and TCRdb retains in-frame clones only, with some absent. The sample lists some 160,000 clones; about 80% were seen once. The rearrangement joins TRBV4-3 to TRBJ1-4; D is ambiguous. This TCR derives from a middle-aged woman in good health and CMV-seronegative. The sequencing sample was made of PBMCs. CDR3 amino acids: CASSRRLSTNEKLFF. CDR3 in DNA: TGCGCCAGCAGCCGACGACTTTCAACTAATGAAAAACTGTTTTTT.